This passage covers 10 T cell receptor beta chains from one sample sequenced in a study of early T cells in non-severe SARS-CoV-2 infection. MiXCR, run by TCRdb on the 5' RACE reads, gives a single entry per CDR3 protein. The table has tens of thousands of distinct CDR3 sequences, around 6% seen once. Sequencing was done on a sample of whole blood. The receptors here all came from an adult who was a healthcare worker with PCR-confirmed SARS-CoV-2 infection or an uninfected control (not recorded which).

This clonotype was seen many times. In DNA form, the CDR3 reads TGTGCCAGCAGCCGCGGGACCTACACAGATACGCAGTATTTT. It codes for CASSRGTYTDTQYF. The rearrangement joins TRBV7-6 to TRBJ2-3; maybe TRBD2 (6 bases). The CDR3 is 14 residues long. CDR1 SGHVS and CDR2 FNYEAQ come from the germline V gene. V lost 5 bases to trimming and J lost 2 bases, with 11 bases between them.

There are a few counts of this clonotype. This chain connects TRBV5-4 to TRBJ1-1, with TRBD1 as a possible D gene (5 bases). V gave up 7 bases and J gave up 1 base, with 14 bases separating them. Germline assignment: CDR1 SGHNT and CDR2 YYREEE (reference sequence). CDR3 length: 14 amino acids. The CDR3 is CASSQSQGNTEAFF. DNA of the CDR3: TGTGCCAGCTCTCAGAGTCAGGGGAACACTGAAGCTTTCTTT.

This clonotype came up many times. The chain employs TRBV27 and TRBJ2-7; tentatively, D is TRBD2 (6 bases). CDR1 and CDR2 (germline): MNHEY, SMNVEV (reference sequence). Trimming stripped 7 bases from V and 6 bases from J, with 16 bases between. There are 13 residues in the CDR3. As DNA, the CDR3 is TGTGCCAGCAACCGAGGCGCGGGGAGCGAGCAGTACTTC. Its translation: CASNRGAGSEQYF.

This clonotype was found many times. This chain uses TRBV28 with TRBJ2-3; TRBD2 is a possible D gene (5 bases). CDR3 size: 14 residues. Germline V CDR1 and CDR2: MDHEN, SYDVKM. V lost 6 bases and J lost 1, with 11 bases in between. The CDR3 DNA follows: TGTGCCAGCAGCCCCCGGGGAGGCACAGATACGCAGTATTTT. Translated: CASSPRGGTDTQYF.

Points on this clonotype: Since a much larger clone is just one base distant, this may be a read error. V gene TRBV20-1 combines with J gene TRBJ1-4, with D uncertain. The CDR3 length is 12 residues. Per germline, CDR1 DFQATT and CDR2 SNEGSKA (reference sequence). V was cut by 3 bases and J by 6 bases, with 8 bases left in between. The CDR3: CSAREVDEKLFF. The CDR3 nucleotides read TGCAGTGCTAGGGAGGTAGATGAAAAACTGTTTTTT.

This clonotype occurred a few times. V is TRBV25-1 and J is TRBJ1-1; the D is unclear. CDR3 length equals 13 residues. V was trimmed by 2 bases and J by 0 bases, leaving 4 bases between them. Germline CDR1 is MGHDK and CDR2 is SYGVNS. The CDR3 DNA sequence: TGTGCCAGCAGTGAACGGGTGAACACTGAAGCTTTCTTT. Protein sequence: CASSERVNTEAFF.

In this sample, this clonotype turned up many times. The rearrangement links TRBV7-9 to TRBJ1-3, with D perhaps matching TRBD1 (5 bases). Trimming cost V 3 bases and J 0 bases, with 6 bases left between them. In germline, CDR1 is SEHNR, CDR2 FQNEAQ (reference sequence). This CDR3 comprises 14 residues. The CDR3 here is CASSLQGSGNTIYF. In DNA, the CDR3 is TGTGCCAGCAGCTTGCAGGGCTCTGGAAACACCATATATTTT.

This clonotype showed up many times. In nucleotides, the CDR3 is TGTGCCAGCAGCTTAGAGGGGTCGCGGGATGGTTCTGGGGCCAACGTCCTGACTTTC. Its protein is CASSLEGSRDGSGANVLTF. The gene calls are TRBV7-4 and TRBJ2-6, with a weak D call TRBD2 (6 bases). The germline V and J ends were trimmed by 1 base and 1 base, with 17 bases remaining between them. This CDR3 spans 19 amino acids. Per germline, CDR1 SGHVT and CDR2 SQSDAQ.

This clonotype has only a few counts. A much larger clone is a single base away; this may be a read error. In DNA, the CDR3 is TGTGCCAGCAGCTCCTTCTACGAGCAGTACTTC. Encoded protein: CASSSFYEQYF. The chain couples TRBV12-3 or TRBV12-4 to TRBJ2-7; D unresolved. Trimming cost V 6 bases and J 3 bases, with 6 bases left between them. The CDR3 totals 11 residues.

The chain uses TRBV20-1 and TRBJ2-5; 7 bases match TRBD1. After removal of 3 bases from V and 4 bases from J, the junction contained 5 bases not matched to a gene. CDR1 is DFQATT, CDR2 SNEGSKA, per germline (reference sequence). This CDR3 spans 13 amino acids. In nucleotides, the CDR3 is TGCAGTGCTAGCGGGACAGATCTAGAGACCCAGTACTTC. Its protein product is CSASGTDLETQYF.